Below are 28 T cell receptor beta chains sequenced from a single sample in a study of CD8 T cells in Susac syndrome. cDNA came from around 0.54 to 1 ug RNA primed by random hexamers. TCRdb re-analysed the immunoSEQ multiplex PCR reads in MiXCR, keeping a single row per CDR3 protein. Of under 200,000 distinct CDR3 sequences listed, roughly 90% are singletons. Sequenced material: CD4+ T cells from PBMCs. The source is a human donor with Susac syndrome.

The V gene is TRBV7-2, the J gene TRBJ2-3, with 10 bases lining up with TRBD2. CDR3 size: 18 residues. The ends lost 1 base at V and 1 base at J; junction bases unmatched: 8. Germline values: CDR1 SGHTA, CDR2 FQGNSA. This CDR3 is CASSLDLGLAFRTDTQYF. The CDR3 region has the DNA TGTGCCAGCAGCTTAGATTTGGGACTAGCGTTTCGCACAGATACGCAGTATTTT.

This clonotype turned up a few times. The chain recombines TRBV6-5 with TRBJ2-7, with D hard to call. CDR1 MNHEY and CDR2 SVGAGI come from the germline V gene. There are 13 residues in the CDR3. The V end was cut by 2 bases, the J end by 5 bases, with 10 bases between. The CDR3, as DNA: TGTGCCAGCAGTTACGACTGGGCAAACGAGCAGTACTTC. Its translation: CASSYDWANEQYF.

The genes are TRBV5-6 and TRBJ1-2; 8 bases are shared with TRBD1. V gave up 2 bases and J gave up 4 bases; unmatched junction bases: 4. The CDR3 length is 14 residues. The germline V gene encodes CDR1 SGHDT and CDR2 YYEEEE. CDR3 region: CASSFGQGVYGYTF. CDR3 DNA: TGTGCCAGCAGCTTCGGACAGGGAGTCTATGGCTACACCTTC.

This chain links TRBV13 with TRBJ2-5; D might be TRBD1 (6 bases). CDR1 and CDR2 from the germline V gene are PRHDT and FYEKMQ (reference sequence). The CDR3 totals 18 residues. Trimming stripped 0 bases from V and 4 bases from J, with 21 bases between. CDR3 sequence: CASSLGHDWGRQGETQYF. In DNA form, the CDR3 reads TGTGCCAGCAGCTTAGGTCACGACTGGGGGCGCCAGGGAGAGACCCAGTACTTC. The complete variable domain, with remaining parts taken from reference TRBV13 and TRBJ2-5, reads AAGVIQSPRHLIKEKRETATLKCYPIPRHDTVYWYQQGPGQDPQFLISFYEKMQSDKGSIPDRFSAQQFSDYHSELNMSSLELGDSALYFCASSLGHDWGRQGETQYFGPGTRLLVL.

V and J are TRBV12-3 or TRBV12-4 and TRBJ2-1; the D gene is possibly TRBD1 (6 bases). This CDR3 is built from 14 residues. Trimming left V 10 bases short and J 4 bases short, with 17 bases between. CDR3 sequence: CATAKDRQYNEQFF. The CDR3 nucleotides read TGTGCCACCGCGAAGGACAGACAATACAATGAGCAGTTCTTC.

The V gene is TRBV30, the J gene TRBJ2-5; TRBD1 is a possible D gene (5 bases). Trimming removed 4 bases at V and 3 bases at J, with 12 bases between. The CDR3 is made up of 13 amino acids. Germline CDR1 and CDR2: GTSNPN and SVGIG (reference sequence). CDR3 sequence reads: CAWTRKGKETQYF. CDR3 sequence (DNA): TGTGCCTGGACGCGAAAGGGGAAAGAGACCCAGTACTTC.

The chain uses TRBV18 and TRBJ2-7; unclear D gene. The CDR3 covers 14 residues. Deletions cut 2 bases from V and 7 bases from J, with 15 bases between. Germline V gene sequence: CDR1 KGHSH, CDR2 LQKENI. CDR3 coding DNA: TGTGCCAGCTCACCAACCGGAACCAACTGGGAGCAGTACTTC. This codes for CASSPTGTNWEQYF.

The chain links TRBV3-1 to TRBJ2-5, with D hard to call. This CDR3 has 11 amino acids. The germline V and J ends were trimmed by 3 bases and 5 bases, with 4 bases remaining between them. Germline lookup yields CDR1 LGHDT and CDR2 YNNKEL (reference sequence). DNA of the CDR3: TGTGCCAGCAGCCATCGGGAGACCCAGTACTTC. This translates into CASSHRETQYF.

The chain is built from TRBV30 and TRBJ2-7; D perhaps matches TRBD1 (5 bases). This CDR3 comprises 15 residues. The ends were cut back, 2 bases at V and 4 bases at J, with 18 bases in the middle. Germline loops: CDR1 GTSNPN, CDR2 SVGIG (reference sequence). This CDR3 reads CAWSFMVQGRYEQYF. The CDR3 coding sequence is TGTGCCTGGAGTTTTATGGTCCAGGGAAGGTACGAGCAGTACTTC.

This CDR3 is CSAQYSRQGASPQHF. The DNA for the CDR3 is TGCAGTGCTCAATACTCCAGACAGGGGGCATCGCCCCAGCATTTT. The gene calls are TRBV20-1 and TRBJ1-5; 10 bases map to TRBD1. Per germline, CDR1 DFQATT and CDR2 SNEGSKA (reference sequence). CDR3 length: 15 residues. J lost 9 bases, V lost 5 bases, and 13 bases had no gene match.

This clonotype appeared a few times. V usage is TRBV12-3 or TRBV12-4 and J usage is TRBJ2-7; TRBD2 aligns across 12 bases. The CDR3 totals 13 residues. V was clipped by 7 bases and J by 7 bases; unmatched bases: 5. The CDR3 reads CASTTGLAGEQYF. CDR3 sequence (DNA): TGTGCCAGCACTACCGGACTAGCGGGAGAGCAGTACTTC.

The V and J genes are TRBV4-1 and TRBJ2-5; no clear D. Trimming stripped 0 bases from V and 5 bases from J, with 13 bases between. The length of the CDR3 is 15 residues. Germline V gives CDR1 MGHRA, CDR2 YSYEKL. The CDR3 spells CASSQDLGWVETQYF. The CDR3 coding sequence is TGCGCCAGCAGCCAAGATCTCGGGTGGGTGGAGACCCAGTACTTC.

The CDR3 nucleotides are TGTGCCAGTAGGCCAGGGGGTGAAACCCATCAGCCCCAGCATTTT. This encodes CASRPGGETHQPQHF. The chain uses TRBV19 and TRBJ1-5, with 7 nucleotides matching TRBD1. The ends lost 6 bases at V and 5 bases at J; junction bases unmatched: 10. Germline V gives CDR1 LNHDA, CDR2 SQIVND (reference sequence). The CDR3 sequence is 15 residues long.

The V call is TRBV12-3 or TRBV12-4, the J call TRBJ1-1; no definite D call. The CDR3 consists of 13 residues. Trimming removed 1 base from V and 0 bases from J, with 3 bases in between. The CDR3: CASSLVVNTEAFF. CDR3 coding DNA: TGTGCCAGCAGTTTAGTCGTGAACACTGAAGCTTTCTTT.

The chain's CDR3 is CASSSLGGGVGQPQHF. The DNA of the CDR3 is TGTGCCAGCAGTTCCCTTGGGGGGGGCGTCGGACAGCCCCAGCATTTT. The chain carries TRBV12-3 or TRBV12-4 and TRBJ1-5; D possibly corresponds to TRBD1 (6 bases). Deletions cut 4 bases from V and 7 bases from J, with 20 bases between. The CDR3 sequence is 16 residues long.

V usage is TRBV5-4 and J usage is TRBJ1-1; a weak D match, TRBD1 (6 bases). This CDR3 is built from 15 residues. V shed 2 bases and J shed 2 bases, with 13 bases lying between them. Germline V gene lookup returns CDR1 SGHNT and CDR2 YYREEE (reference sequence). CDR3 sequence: CASSFPTGRNTEAFF. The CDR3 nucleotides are TGTGCCAGCAGCTTCCCGACAGGCAGAAACACTGAAGCTTTCTTT. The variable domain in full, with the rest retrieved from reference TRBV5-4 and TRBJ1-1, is ETGVTQSPTHLIKTRGQQVTLRCSSQSGHNTVSWYQQALGQGPQFIFQYYREEENGRGNFPPRFSGLQFPNYSSELNVNALELDDSALYLCASSFPTGRNTEAFFGQGTRLTVV.

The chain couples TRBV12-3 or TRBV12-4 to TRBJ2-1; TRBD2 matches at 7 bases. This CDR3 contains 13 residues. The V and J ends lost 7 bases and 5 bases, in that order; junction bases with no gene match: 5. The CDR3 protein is CASTSGGNNEQFF. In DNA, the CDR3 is TGTGCCAGCACCTCCGGGGGGAACAATGAGCAGTTCTTC.

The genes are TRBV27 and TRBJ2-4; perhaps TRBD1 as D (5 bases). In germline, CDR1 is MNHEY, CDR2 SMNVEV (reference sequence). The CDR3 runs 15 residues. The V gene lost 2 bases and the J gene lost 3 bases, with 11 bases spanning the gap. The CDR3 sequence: CASSLAGMGKNIQYF. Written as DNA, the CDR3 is TGTGCCAGCAGTTTAGCAGGGATGGGCAAAAACATTCAGTACTTC.

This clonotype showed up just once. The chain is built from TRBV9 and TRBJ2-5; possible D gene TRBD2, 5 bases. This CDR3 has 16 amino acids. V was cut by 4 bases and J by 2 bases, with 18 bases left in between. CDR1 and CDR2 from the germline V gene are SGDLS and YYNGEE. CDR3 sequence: CASSLHPTWEQETQYF. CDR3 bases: TGTGCCAGCAGCCTCCACCCGACTTGGGAGCAAGAGACCCAGTACTTC.

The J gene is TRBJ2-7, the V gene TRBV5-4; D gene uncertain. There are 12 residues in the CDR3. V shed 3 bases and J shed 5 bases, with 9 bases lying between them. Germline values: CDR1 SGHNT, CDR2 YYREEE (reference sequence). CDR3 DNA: TGTGCCAGCAGCTCGCCCCCCAACGAGCAGTACTTC. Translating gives CASSSPPNEQYF.

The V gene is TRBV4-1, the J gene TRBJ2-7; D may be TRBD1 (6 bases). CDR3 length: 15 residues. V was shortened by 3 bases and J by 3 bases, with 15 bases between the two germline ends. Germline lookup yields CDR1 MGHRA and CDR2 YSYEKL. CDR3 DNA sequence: TGCGCCAGCAGCCAGACTGGGACACCAAACTACGAGCAGTACTTC. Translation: CASSQTGTPNYEQYF.

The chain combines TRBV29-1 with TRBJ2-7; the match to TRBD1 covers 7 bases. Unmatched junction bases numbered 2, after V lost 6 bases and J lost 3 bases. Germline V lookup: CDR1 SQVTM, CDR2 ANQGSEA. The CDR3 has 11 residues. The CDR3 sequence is CSVHRGYEQYF. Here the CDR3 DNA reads TGCAGCGTCCACAGGGGCTACGAGCAGTACTTC.

CDR3 protein: CSARGARDEKLFF. The CDR3 DNA reads TGCAGTGCTAGGGGGGCGCGGGATGAAAAACTGTTTTTT. J is TRBJ1-4 and V is TRBV20-1; D is perhaps TRBD1 (6 bases). V lost 3 bases and J lost 6, with 11 bases in between. There are 13 residues in the CDR3. Looked up from germline, CDR1 is DFQATT and CDR2 is SNEGSKA (reference sequence).

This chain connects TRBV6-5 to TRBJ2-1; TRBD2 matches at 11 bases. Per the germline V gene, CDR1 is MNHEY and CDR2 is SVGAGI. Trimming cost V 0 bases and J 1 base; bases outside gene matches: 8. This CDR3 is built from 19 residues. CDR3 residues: CASSYSRLAGGPSYNEQFF. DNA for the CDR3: TGTGCCAGCAGTTACTCTCGGCTAGCGGGGGGACCTTCCTACAATGAGCAGTTCTTC.

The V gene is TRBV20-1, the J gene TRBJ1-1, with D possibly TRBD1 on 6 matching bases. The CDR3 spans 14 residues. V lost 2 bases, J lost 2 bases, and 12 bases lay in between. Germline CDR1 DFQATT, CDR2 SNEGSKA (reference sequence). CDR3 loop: CSARSTGYNTEAFF. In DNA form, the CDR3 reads TGCAGTGCTAGAAGTACAGGGTATAACACTGAAGCTTTCTTT.

CDR3 DNA sequence: TGTGCCAGCAGTTACTCAAGTCTAACAGGCACCGGGGAGCTGTTTTTT. It encodes CASSYSSLTGTGELFF. The chain links TRBV6-5 to TRBJ2-2; D is possibly TRBD1 (5 bases). V gave up 0 bases and J gave up 4 bases, with 12 bases separating them. This CDR3 contains 16 residues. Germline CDR1 and CDR2: MNHEY and SVGAGI.

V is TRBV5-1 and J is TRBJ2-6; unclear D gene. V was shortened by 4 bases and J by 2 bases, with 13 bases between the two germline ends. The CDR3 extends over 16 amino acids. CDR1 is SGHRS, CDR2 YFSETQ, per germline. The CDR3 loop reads CASSLMTQAGANVLTF. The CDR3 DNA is TGCGCCAGCAGCCTCATGACGCAGGCTGGGGCCAACGTCCTGACTTTC.

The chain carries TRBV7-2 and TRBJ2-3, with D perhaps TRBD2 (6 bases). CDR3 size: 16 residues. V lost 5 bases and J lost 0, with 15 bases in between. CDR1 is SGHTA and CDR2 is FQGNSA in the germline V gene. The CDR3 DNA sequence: TGTGCCAGCAGCCCCCACCTAGCGAGGAGCACAGATACGCAGTATTTT. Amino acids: CASSPHLARSTDTQYF.